What follows is one TCR beta chain and its context. No cognate antigen has been identified for it. No clone much larger than this one lies a single base away; base qualities are absent. This sample is drawn from a study of shared T cell receptors in the human thymus (dated by TCRdb to the early 2020s). Context from the whole study: The study examined how self-reactive, shared T-cell receptor alpha chains are generated in the human thymus.

The library was obtained by the immunoSEQ multiplex PCR assay. Held by TCRdb, this immuneACCESS table contains in-frame sequences only and omits some clones. Under half of the omission traces to an unresolved V gene where checked; the cause of the rest is unknown. The sample records hundreds of thousands of clones, 85% to 95% of which are singletons. The ten largest clonotypes hold roughly 0.02% of the sample. Sequenced input: thymocytes. The receptor was isolated from a human donor.

CDR3 reads: CASSSRDRHSGNTIYF. The DNA sequence reads TGTGCCAGCAGTTCAAGAGACAGGCACTCTGGAAACACCATATATTTT. The chain uses TRBV27 and TRBJ1-3; perhaps TRBD1 is the D gene, with 6 bases matching. The germline V gene (reference sequence) provides CDR1 MNHEY and CDR2 SMNVEV. The CDR3 holds 16 amino acids from the cysteine to the phenylalanine. This entry keeps only the CDR3 DNA: 48 bases, framed from base 1. V is reduced by 4 bases and J by 0 bases, leaving a spacing of 13 bases between them.